This T cell receptor (beta chain) is drawn from a study of blood T cell repertoires in COVID-19. Study context: T cells, B-cell-depleted T cells, or PBMCs supplied cDNA or gDNA.

In terms of age and location, participants ranged from roughly 18 to 89 years and lived in under 30 US areas. Participants were placed into cohorts based on the clinical history they reported. For recovered donors of Cohort 3, there were two negative PCRs, clearance, or symptom resolution. Germline values: CDR1 GTSNPN, CDR2 SVGIG (reference sequence). This CDR3 region has 15 residues. The V end was cut by 1 base, the J end by 5 bases, with 18 bases between. A single count supports this clone. Data came from immunoSEQ multiplex PCR; TCRdb stores just in-frame clones and leaves some out. Seen here are under 150,000 clones, approximately 80% observed once, and the top ten hold roughly 6.4%.

The chain recombines TRBV30 with TRBJ2-7; D might be TRBD2 (7 bases). This clonotype was obtained from a woman aged 40 to 50 who had recovered from COVID-19. Sample: PBMCs or T cells enriched from blood (not recorded which). Here the CDR3 reads CAWSGGGRTYNEQYF. The CDR3 bases are TGTGCCTGGAGTGGGGGGGGCCGGACTTATAACGAGCAGTACTTC.